The rows below give T cell receptor beta chains drawn from one sample of a study of OX40 agonist ivuxolimab in advanced cancers. Some clones are missing from TCRdb's copy, which holds only in-frame ones; the method was immunoSEQ multiplex PCR. The table records over 40,000 clones, around 85% of them present only once. Source: CD4+ or CD8+ T cells sorted from blood, taken in a trial of the OX40 agonist ivuxolimab. Source of these receptors: an adult with an advanced solid tumor such as melanoma, head and neck, liver or kidney cancer. Both conserved end residues are part of each CDR3. A D gene is named only where the DNA matches it firmly. Size values are once, few and many counts, or a class for expanded clones, and some rows have none.

j_gene: TRBJ2-7; abundance: -; v_gene: TRBV5-6; d_gene: TRBD2; CDR3aa: CASSRGGRATYEQYF; CDR3nt: TGTGCCAGCAGCCGGGGGGGGCGGGCCACCTACGAGCAGTACTTC
j_gene: TRBJ2-1; abundance: -; v_gene: TRBV6-5; d_gene: TRBD2; CDR3aa: CASRPLAGAYNEQFF; CDR3nt: TGTGCCAGCAGACCCCTAGCGGGGGCCTACAATGAGCAGTTCTTC
j_gene: TRBJ2-7; abundance: -; v_gene: TRBV5-1; d_gene: -; CDR3aa: CASTPRRDSYEQYF; CDR3nt: TGCGCCAGCACCCCGAGGAGGGATTCCTACGAGCAGTACTTC
j_gene: TRBJ1-3; abundance: -; v_gene: TRBV5-4; d_gene: TRBD1; CDR3aa: CASSSGQGARNTIYF; CDR3nt: TGTGCCAGCAGTTCCGGACAGGGGGCTAGAAACACCATATATTTT
j_gene: TRBJ2-1; abundance: -; v_gene: TRBV6-1; d_gene: -; CDR3aa: CASRAAATLRAFF; CDR3nt: TGTGCCAGCCGAGCGGCGGCGACCCTTCGGGCGTTCTTC
j_gene: TRBJ1-2; abundance: once; v_gene: TRBV5-4; d_gene: TRBD1; CDR3aa: CASSVDGQVGYTF; CDR3nt: TGTGCCAGCAGTGTAGACGGACAGGTTGGCTACACCTTC
j_gene: TRBJ2-5; abundance: -; v_gene: TRBV29-1; d_gene: -; CDR3aa: CSVATNIQETQYF; CDR3nt: TGCAGCGTTGCTACAAATATCCAAGAGACCCAGTACTTC
j_gene: TRBJ1-2; abundance: -; v_gene: TRBV5-4; d_gene: -; CDR3aa: CASSLRTVPADGYTF; CDR3nt: TGTGCCAGCAGCTTGAGGACGGTGCCAGCGGATGGCTACACCTTC
j_gene: TRBJ1-5; abundance: -; v_gene: TRBV4-2; d_gene: -; CDR3aa: CASSQDPGEQGQPQHF; CDR3nt: TGTGCCAGCAGCCAAGATCCCGGGGAGCAAGGTCAGCCCCAGCATTTT
j_gene: TRBJ2-3; abundance: -; v_gene: TRBV12-5; d_gene: -; CDR3aa: CASGFSRADTQYF; CDR3nt: TGTGCTAGTGGTTTCAGCAGGGCAGATACGCAGTATTTT
j_gene: TRBJ1-6; abundance: few; v_gene: TRBV7-2; d_gene: -; CDR3aa: CASSLVSYNSPLHF; CDR3nt: TGTGCCAGCAGCTTGGTCTCCTATAATTCACCCCTCCACTTT
j_gene: TRBJ2-1; abundance: once; v_gene: TRBV11-2; d_gene: -; CDR3aa: CASSLEGISYNEQFF; CDR3nt: TGTGCCAGCAGCTTAGAGGGGATTTCCTACAATGAGCAGTTCTTC
j_gene: TRBJ1-3; abundance: -; v_gene: TRBV5-1; d_gene: -; CDR3aa: CASSLAESGWKNF; CDR3nt: TGCGCCAGCAGCTTGGCCGAGTCGGGGTGGAAAAATTTT
j_gene: TRBJ1-3; abundance: -; v_gene: TRBV28; d_gene: -; CDR3aa: CASSSQGLGNTIYF; CDR3nt: TGTGCCAGCAGTTCCCAGGGGCTAGGAAACACCATATATTTT
j_gene: TRBJ2-7; abundance: -; v_gene: TRBV6-6; d_gene: -; CDR3aa: CASSSMTYEQYF; CDR3nt: TGTGCCAGCAGTTCGATGACCTACGAGCAGTACTTC
j_gene: TRBJ1-1; abundance: -; v_gene: TRBV18; d_gene: -; CDR3aa: CASSPGPGSEAFF; CDR3nt: TGTGCCAGCTCACCGGGGCCCGGGTCTGAAGCTTTCTTT
j_gene: TRBJ2-5; abundance: -; v_gene: TRBV5-1; d_gene: -; CDR3aa: CASSPNGRQETQYF; CDR3nt: TGCGCCAGCAGCCCGAACGGCAGACAAGAGACCCAGTACTTC
j_gene: TRBJ1-5; abundance: -; v_gene: TRBV4-1; d_gene: TRBD1; CDR3aa: CASSKGQGASNQPQHF; CDR3nt: TGCGCCAGCAGCAAGGGACAGGGGGCCAGCAATCAGCCCCAGCATTTT
j_gene: TRBJ1-1; abundance: -; v_gene: TRBV28; d_gene: -; CDR3aa: CASSTRVMNTEAFF; CDR3nt: TGTGCCAGCAGCACCAGGGTGATGAACACTGAAGCTTTCTTT
j_gene: TRBJ1-2; abundance: -; v_gene: TRBV7-9; d_gene: TRBD1; CDR3aa: CASSPGYGGGPNYGYTF; CDR3nt: TGTGCCAGCAGCCCAGGGTACGGAGGGGGCCCGAACTATGGCTACACCTTC
j_gene: TRBJ1-4; abundance: -; v_gene: TRBV6-5; d_gene: -; CDR3aa: CAVREQSTEKLFF; CDR3nt: TGTGCCGTCCGAGAGCAGAGTACAGAAAAACTGTTTTTT
j_gene: TRBJ1-1; abundance: -; v_gene: TRBV6-1; d_gene: TRBD1; CDR3aa: CASSDRDRGKAFF; CDR3nt: TGTGCCAGCAGTGACCGGGACAGGGGGAAAGCTTTCTTT
j_gene: TRBJ2-7; abundance: -; v_gene: TRBV4-1; d_gene: TRBD1; CDR3aa: CASSQILGTGGSYEQYF; CDR3nt: TGCGCCAGCAGCCAAATCTTAGGGACAGGGGGCTCCTACGAGCAGTACTTC
j_gene: TRBJ1-4; abundance: -; v_gene: TRBV14; d_gene: -; CDR3aa: CASSQDSVVWGEKLFF; CDR3nt: TGTGCCAGCAGCCAAGATTCGGTGGTCTGGGGCGAAAAACTGTTTTTT
j_gene: TRBJ2-3; abundance: -; v_gene: TRBV7-2; d_gene: TRBD2; CDR3aa: CASSLSSGGGDTQYF; CDR3nt: TGTGCCAGCAGCTTAAGTAGCGGGGGGGGTGATACGCAGTATTTT
j_gene: TRBJ1-3; abundance: -; v_gene: TRBV6-5; d_gene: TRBD1; CDR3aa: CASSYSGTASGNTIYF; CDR3nt: TGTGCCAGCAGTTACTCCGGGACAGCCTCTGGAAACACCATATATTTT
j_gene: TRBJ1-5; abundance: -; v_gene: TRBV5-5; d_gene: -; CDR3aa: CASSLRDEGQPQHF; CDR3nt: TGTGCCAGCAGCCTGAGGGATGAGGGTCAGCCCCAGCATTTT
j_gene: TRBJ1-4; abundance: -; v_gene: TRBV25-1; d_gene: -; CDR3aa: CASSEGRGGEKLFF; CDR3nt: TGTGCCAGCAGTGAGGGCAGAGGGGGTGAAAAACTGTTTTTT
j_gene: TRBJ1-2; abundance: -; v_gene: TRBV28; d_gene: -; CDR3aa: CASSPPGIYGYTF; CDR3nt: TGTGCCAGCAGTCCTCCAGGGATATATGGCTACACCTTC
j_gene: TRBJ2-1; abundance: few; v_gene: TRBV10-2; d_gene: TRBD2; CDR3aa: CASGGGATDEQFF; CDR3nt: TGCGCCAGCGGCGGGGGGGCCACGGATGAGCAGTTCTTC
j_gene: TRBJ2-3; abundance: once; v_gene: TRBV9; d_gene: TRBD2; CDR3aa: CASSVAAGGRDTQYF; CDR3nt: TGTGCCAGCAGCGTAGCGGCGGGGGGGCGGGATACGCAGTATTTT
j_gene: TRBJ2-1; abundance: -; v_gene: TRBV7-2; d_gene: TRBD2; CDR3aa: CASSPSGGLVNEQFF; CDR3nt: TGTGCCAGCAGCCCGAGCGGGGGTCTTGTAAATGAGCAGTTCTTC
j_gene: TRBJ1-6; abundance: -; v_gene: TRBV10-3; d_gene: -; CDR3aa: CAISESGSYNSPLHF; CDR3nt: TGTGCCATCAGTGAGTCGGGCTCCTATAATTCACCCCTCCACTTT
j_gene: TRBJ2-1; abundance: -; v_gene: TRBV15; d_gene: TRBD2; CDR3aa: CATSRVKLAGAGQFF; CDR3nt: TGTGCCACCAGCAGGGTTAAGCTAGCGGGAGCGGGACAGTTCTTC
j_gene: TRBJ2-2; abundance: -; v_gene: TRBV5-6; d_gene: -; CDR3aa: CASSFLDTGELFF; CDR3nt: TGTGCCAGCAGCTTCCTAGACACCGGGGAGCTGTTTTTT
j_gene: TRBJ2-1; abundance: once; v_gene: TRBV6-6; d_gene: TRBD2; CDR3aa: CASTNRREGGEQFF; CDR3nt: TGTGCCAGCACCAACCGTAGGGAGGGCGGAGAGCAGTTCTTC
j_gene: TRBJ1-1; abundance: -; v_gene: TRBV5-1; d_gene: TRBD1; CDR3aa: CASSLGTGWNTEAFF; CDR3nt: TGCGCCAGCAGCTTGGGGACAGGATGGAACACTGAAGCTTTCTTT
j_gene: TRBJ2-7; abundance: -; v_gene: TRBV18; d_gene: TRBD1; CDR3aa: CASSPLTGGSYEQYF; CDR3nt: TGTGCCAGCTCACCTCTTACAGGGGGGTCCTACGAGCAGTACTTC
j_gene: TRBJ1-1; abundance: -; v_gene: TRBV7-6; d_gene: -; CDR3aa: CASSLETNTEAFF; CDR3nt: TGTGCCAGCAGCTTAGAAACGAACACTGAAGCTTTCTTT
j_gene: TRBJ1-1; abundance: -; v_gene: TRBV9; d_gene: -; CDR3aa: CASSQATEAFF; CDR3nt: TGTGCCAGCAGCCAGGCCACTGAAGCTTTCTTT
j_gene: TRBJ1-1; abundance: -; v_gene: TRBV28; d_gene: -; CDR3aa: CASSLLRGPSTEAFF; CDR3nt: TGTGCCAGCAGTTTACTGAGAGGGCCCAGCACTGAAGCTTTCTTT
j_gene: TRBJ2-7; abundance: -; v_gene: TRBV10-3; d_gene: TRBD1; CDR3aa: CAISESKQGAYEQYF; CDR3nt: TGTGCCATCAGTGAGTCGAAACAGGGGGCATACGAGCAGTACTTC
j_gene: TRBJ2-1; abundance: few; v_gene: TRBV27; d_gene: -; CDR3aa: CASSLWSIPTRTHNLTSSYNEQFF; CDR3nt: TGTGCCAGCAGTTTATGGTCAATCCCCACTAGAACACATAACCTCACTAGCTCCTACAATGAGCAGTTCTTC
j_gene: TRBJ2-2; abundance: -; v_gene: TRBV5-4; d_gene: -; CDR3aa: CASSFNTGELFF; CDR3nt: TGTGCCAGCAGTTTCAACACCGGGGAGCTGTTTTTT
j_gene: TRBJ1-2; abundance: -; v_gene: TRBV6-1; d_gene: -; CDR3aa: CASSLVWGAGYGYTF; CDR3nt: TGTGCCAGCAGCCTGGTATGGGGGGCCGGCTATGGCTACACCTTC
j_gene: TRBJ2-1; abundance: -; v_gene: TRBV5-1; d_gene: TRBD2; CDR3aa: CASGSGSSRYNEQFF; CDR3nt: TGCGCCAGCGGTAGCGGGAGTTCAAGATACAATGAGCAGTTCTTC
j_gene: TRBJ1-2; abundance: -; v_gene: TRBV6-5; d_gene: TRBD1; CDR3aa: CASSYLRTGGGYGYTF; CDR3nt: TGTGCCAGCAGTTATCTTCGGACAGGGGGCGGCTATGGCTACACCTTC
j_gene: TRBJ2-7; abundance: -; v_gene: TRBV28; d_gene: -; CDR3aa: CASSLEVSPGYSYEQYF; CDR3nt: TGTGCCAGCAGTTTAGAAGTGTCTCCGGGCTATTCCTACGAGCAGTACTTC
j_gene: TRBJ2-7; abundance: -; v_gene: TRBV6-1; d_gene: TRBD2; CDR3aa: CASRGLSLAQNEQYF; CDR3nt: TGTGCCAGCCGGGGACTATCGTTGGCCCAGAACGAGCAGTACTTC
j_gene: TRBJ2-7; abundance: -; v_gene: TRBV7-9; d_gene: TRBD1; CDR3aa: CASSFGTGNPEQYF; CDR3nt: TGTGCCAGCAGCTTTGGGACAGGGAATCCCGAGCAGTACTTC
j_gene: TRBJ1-5; abundance: -; v_gene: TRBV10-3; d_gene: TRBD1; CDR3aa: CATSDRGYQPQHF; CDR3nt: TGTGCCACCTCGGACAGGGGATACCAGCCCCAGCATTTT
j_gene: TRBJ2-1; abundance: -; v_gene: TRBV28; d_gene: TRBD2; CDR3aa: CASSPRTSGWVHEQFF; CDR3nt: TGTGCCAGCAGTCCCCGGACTAGCGGGTGGGTCCATGAGCAGTTCTTC
j_gene: TRBJ2-2; abundance: -; v_gene: TRBV5-6; d_gene: TRBD1; CDR3aa: CASSSQSGQGTGELFF; CDR3nt: TGTGCCAGCAGCTCCCAATCGGGACAGGGCACCGGGGAGCTGTTTTTT
j_gene: TRBJ1-4; abundance: -; v_gene: TRBV5-1; d_gene: -; CDR3aa: CASSPRGETNEKLFF; CDR3nt: TGCGCCAGCAGCCCTCGGGGGGAAACTAATGAAAAACTGTTTTTT
j_gene: TRBJ1-1; abundance: -; v_gene: TRBV5-1; d_gene: TRBD1; CDR3aa: CASSFNTGEATEAFF; CDR3nt: TGCGCCAGCAGCTTCAATACAGGGGAGGCCACTGAAGCTTTCTTT
j_gene: TRBJ1-1; abundance: -; v_gene: TRBV5-5; d_gene: TRBD1; CDR3aa: CASSLQGATASTEAFF; CDR3nt: TGTGCCAGCAGCTTACAGGGGGCAACGGCTAGCACTGAAGCTTTCTTT
j_gene: TRBJ2-7; abundance: -; v_gene: TRBV14; d_gene: -; CDR3aa: CASSQEVRAYEQYF; CDR3nt: TGTGCCAGCAGCCAAGAGGTCAGGGCCTACGAGCAGTACTTC
j_gene: TRBJ2-1; abundance: -; v_gene: TRBV6-6; d_gene: TRBD1; CDR3aa: CASSYSGQGANEQFF; CDR3nt: TGTGCCAGCAGTTACTCGGGACAGGGGGCGAATGAGCAGTTCTTC
j_gene: TRBJ1-1; abundance: -; v_gene: TRBV10-3; d_gene: -; CDR3aa: CAIRIGGGQGNTEAFF; CDR3nt: TGTGCCATCAGGATAGGAGGGGGTCAGGGGAACACTGAAGCTTTCTTT